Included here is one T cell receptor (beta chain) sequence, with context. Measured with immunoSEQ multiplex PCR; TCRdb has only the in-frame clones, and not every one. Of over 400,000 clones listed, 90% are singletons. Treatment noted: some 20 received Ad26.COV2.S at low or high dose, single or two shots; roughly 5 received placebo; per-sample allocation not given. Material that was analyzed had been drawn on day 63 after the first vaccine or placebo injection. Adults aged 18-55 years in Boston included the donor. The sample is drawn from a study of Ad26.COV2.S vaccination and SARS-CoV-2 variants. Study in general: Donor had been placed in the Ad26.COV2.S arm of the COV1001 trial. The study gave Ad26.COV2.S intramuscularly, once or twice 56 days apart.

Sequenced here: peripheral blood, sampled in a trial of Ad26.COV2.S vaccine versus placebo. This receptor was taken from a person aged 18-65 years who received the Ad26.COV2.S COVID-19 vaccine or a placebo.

In DNA, the CDR3 is TGTGCCAGCAGCGTAGATGGGGTCTGGGAGACCCAGTACTTC. It yields the protein CASSVDGVWETQYF. The rearrangement uses TRBV9 and TRBJ2-5; D ambiguous. The CDR3 has 14 amino acids. Deletions cut 0 bases from V and 5 bases from J, with 11 bases between. The germline CDR1 and CDR2 sequences are SGDLS and YYNGEE.